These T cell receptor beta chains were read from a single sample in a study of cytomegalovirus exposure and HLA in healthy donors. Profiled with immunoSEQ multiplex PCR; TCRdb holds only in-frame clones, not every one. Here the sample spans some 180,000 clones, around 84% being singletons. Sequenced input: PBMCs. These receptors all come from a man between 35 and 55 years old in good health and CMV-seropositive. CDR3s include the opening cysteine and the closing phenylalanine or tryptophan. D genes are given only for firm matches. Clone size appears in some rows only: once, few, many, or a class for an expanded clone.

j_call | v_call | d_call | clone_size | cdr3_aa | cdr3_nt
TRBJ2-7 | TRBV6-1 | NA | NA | CASSEMKLRSGMLDEQYF | TGTGCCAGCAGTGAAATGAAACTTAGGTCAGGGATGTTGGACGAGCAGTACTTC
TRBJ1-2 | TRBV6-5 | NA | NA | CASSTAGVNYGYTF | TGTGCCAGCAGTACCGCCGGGGTAAACTATGGCTACACCTTC
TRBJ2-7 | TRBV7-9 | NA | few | CASSPGQLYEQYF | TGTGCCAGCAGCCCTGGACAGCTCTACGAGCAGTACTTC
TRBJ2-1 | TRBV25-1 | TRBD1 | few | CASSEWGTGGYNEQFF | TGTGCCAGCAGTGAATGGGGGACAGGGGGATACAATGAGCAGTTCTTC
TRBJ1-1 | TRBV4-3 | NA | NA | CASSRGQTTEAFF | TGCGCCAGCAGCCGTGGACAGACAACTGAAGCTTTCTTT
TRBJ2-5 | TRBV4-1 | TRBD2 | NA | CASSPGASGPRETQYF | TGCGCCAGCAGCCCCGGGGCTAGCGGACCTCGGGAGACCCAGTACTTC
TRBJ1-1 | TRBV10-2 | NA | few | CASRDPQDTEAFF | TGCGCCAGCAGAGACCCACAGGACACTGAAGCTTTCTTT
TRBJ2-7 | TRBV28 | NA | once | CASSSSGGPLLEQYF | TGTGCCAGCAGTTCCTCGGGGGGCCCGCTATTGGAGCAGTACTTC
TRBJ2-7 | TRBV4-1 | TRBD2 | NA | CASSQDVLAGDWGYEQYF | TGCGCCAGCAGCCAAGATGTGCTAGCGGGAGATTGGGGCTACGAGCAGTACTTC
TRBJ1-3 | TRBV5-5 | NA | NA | CASSRGTSGNTIYF | TGTGCCAGCAGCCGCGGGACGTCTGGAAACACCATATATTTT
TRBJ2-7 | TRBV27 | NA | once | CASSSNTYEQYF | TGTGCCAGCAGTTCTAATACCTACGAGCAGTACTTC
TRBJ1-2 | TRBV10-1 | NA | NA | CASSDTSYGYTF | TGCGCCAGCTCGGACACCTCTTATGGCTACACCTTC
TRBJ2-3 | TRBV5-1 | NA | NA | CASSLDAGPDTQYF | TGCGCCAGCAGCTTGGATGCAGGGCCAGATACGCAGTATTTT
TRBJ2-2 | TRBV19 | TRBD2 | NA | CASNPLAGGSTGELFF | TGTGCCAGTAACCCCTTAGCGGGAGGGTCCACCGGGGAGCTGTTTTTT
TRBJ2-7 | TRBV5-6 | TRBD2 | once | CASSLILAGGEQYF | TGTGCCAGCAGCTTGATACTAGCGGGAGGCGAGCAGTACTTC
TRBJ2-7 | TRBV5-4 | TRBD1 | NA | CASSYRDRGEQYF | TGTGCCAGCAGCTACCGGGACAGGGGCGAGCAGTACTTC
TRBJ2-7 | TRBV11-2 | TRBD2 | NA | CASSLTSGAYEQYF | TGTGCCAGCAGCTTGACTAGCGGGGCTTACGAGCAGTACTTC
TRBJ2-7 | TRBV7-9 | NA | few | CSSSLEERQQYF | TGTTCCAGCAGCTTAGAGGAGCGTCAGCAGTACTTC
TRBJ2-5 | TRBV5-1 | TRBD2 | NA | CASSLGAGGAETQYF | TGCGCCAGCAGCTTGGGAGCGGGGGGCGCGGAGACCCAGTACTTC
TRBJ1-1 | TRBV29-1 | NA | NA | CSVASYTEAFF | TGCAGCGTTGCGTCCTACACTGAAGCTTTCTTT
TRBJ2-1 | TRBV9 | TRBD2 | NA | CASAPGLDYNEQFF | TGTGCCAGCGCCCCGGGACTAGACTACAATGAGCAGTTCTTC
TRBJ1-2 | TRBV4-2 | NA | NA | CASSQETTNYGYTF | TGTGCCAGCAGCCAAGAAACAACTAACTATGGCTACACCTTC
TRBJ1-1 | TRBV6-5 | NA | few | CASSTVENTEAFF | TGTGCCAGCAGTACGGTAGAGAACACTGAAGCTTTCTTT
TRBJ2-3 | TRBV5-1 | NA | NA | CASSLYRGANIADTQYF | TGCGCCAGCAGCTTGTATCGGGGGGCCAATATCGCAGATACGCAGTATTTT
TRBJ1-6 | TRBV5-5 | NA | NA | CASSLRETGNSPLHF | TGTGCCAGCAGCTTGAGGGAGACGGGCAATTCACCCCTCCACTTT
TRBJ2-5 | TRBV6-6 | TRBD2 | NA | CASSYSSRGREETQYF | TGTGCCAGCAGTTACTCGAGTAGAGGGAGGGAAGAGACCCAGTACTTC
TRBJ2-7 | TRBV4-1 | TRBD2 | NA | CASSQGRGGVYEQYF | TGCGCCAGCAGCCAAGGGCGGGGGGGAGTGTACGAGCAGTACTTC
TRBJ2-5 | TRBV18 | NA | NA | CASSPSERGARETQYF | TGTGCCAGCTCACCATCGGAAAGGGGCGCGAGGGAGACCCAGTACTTC
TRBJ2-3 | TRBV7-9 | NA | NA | CASSPSRSTDTQYF | TGTGCCAGCAGCCCTAGCAGGTCCACAGATACGCAGTATTTT
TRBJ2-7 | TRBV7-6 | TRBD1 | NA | CASSPGQGGTYEQYF | TGTGCCAGCAGCCCGGGACAGGGGGGGACTTACGAGCAGTACTTC
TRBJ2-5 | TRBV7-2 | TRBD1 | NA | CASSFWTGQETQYF | TGTGCCAGCAGCTTTTGGACAGGTCAAGAGACCCAGTACTTC
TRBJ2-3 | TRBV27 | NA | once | CASSPLRGRGTDTQYF | TGTGCCAGCAGCCCCTTAAGGGGTAGAGGCACAGATACGCAGTATTTT
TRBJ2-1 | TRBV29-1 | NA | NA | CSVDGGAYNEQFF | TGCAGCGTTGACGGCGGGGCCTACAATGAGCAGTTCTTC
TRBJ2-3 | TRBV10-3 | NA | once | CAIRASRGTDTQYF | TGTGCCATCCGAGCCTCAAGGGGTACAGATACGCAGTATTTT
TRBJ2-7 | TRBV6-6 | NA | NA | CASSPSSVSYEQYF | TGTGCCAGCAGCCCCAGTTCAGTCTCCTACGAGCAGTACTTC
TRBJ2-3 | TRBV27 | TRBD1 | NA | CASSLGQGRSTDTQYF | TGTGCCAGCAGTTTGGGACAGGGAAGGTCGACAGATACGCAGTATTTT
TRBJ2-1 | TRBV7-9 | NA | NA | CASSGLGSYNEQFF | TGTGCCAGCAGCGGTCTAGGCTCCTACAATGAGCAGTTCTTC
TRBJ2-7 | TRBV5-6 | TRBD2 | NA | CASSRKREKGYEQYF | TGTGCCAGCAGTCGTAAGCGGGAGAAGGGCTACGAGCAGTACTTC
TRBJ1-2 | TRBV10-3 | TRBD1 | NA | CAISEADRARGYTF | TGTGCCATCAGTGAGGCCGACAGGGCGAGGGGCTACACCTTC
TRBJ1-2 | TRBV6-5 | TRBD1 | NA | CASAQQGAGGYTF | TGTGCCAGCGCCCAACAGGGGGCTGGGGGCTACACCTTC
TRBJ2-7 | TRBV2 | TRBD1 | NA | CASSITGDAQYF | TGTGCCAGCAGTATAACAGGGGACGCGCAGTACTTC
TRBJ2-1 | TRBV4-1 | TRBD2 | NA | CASSQYTSGSDEQFF | TGCGCCAGCAGCCAATATACTAGCGGGAGCGATGAGCAGTTCTTC
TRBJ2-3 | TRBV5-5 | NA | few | CASTGYSTDTQYF | TGTGCCAGCACGGGATACAGCACAGATACGCAGTATTTT
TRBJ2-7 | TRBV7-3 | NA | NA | CASSGVAGSYEQYF | TGTGCCAGCAGCGGGGTGGCGGGGTCCTACGAGCAGTACTTC
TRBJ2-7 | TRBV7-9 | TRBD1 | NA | CASSLRTGGSRTYEQYF | TGTGCCAGCAGCTTGAGGACAGGGGGTAGTAGAACCTACGAGCAGTACTTC
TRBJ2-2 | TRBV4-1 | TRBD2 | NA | CASSLGSGGRLVGELFF | TGCGCCAGCAGCCTGGGCTCTGGCGGGAGATTGGTCGGGGAGCTGTTTTTT
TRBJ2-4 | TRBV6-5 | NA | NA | CASSFSLAKNIQYF | TGTGCCAGCAGTTTCTCCTTAGCCAAAAACATTCAGTACTTC
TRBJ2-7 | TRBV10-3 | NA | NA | CAISEPGIYEQYF | TGTGCCATCAGTGAGCCGGGGATTTACGAGCAGTACTTC
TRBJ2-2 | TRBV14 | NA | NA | CASSQGRYTGELFF | TGTGCCAGCAGCCAAGGCCGGTACACCGGGGAGCTGTTTTTT
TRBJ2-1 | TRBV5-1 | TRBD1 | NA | CASSLGQGFIESYNEQFF | TGCGCCAGCAGCTTGGGACAGGGGTTTATAGAGTCCTACAATGAGCAGTTCTTC
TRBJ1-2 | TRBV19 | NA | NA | CASSRPREIKTRYTF | TGTGCCAGTAGCCGCCCCAGGGAAATAAAGACCCGCTACACCTTC
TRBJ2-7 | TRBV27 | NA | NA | CASSPLGWAGEGTYEQYF | TGTGCCAGCAGTCCGCTCGGGTGGGCAGGGGAGGGTACGTACGAGCAGTACTTC
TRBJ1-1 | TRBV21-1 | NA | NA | CASRPTGQGIYTEAFF | TGTGCCAGCAGACCGACGGGACAGGGTATTTACACTGAAGCTTTCTTT
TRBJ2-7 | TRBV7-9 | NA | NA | CASSSSGKDDEQYF | TGTGCCAGCAGCTCATCAGGGAAGGACGACGAGCAGTACTTC
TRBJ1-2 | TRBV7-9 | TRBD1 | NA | CASSFQGASGYTF | TGTGCCAGCAGCTTCCAGGGGGCGAGCGGCTACACCTTC